Below are 24 T cell receptor beta chains sequenced from a single sample in a study of blood T cells in healthy people across ages. Primed by a sample-barcoded 5' primer and a J-beta primer mix, a second PCR proceeded for 7 to 11 cycles. TCRdb reanalysed the 5' RACE reads using MiXCR and keeps one entry per CDR3 protein. The repertoire consists of 600,000 to 800,000 distinct CDR3 sequences, with 21% occurring once and the leading ten covering about 3.6%. Specimen: blood. These receptors were obtained from a man aged 70 or older in good health.

The V and J genes are TRBV24-1 and TRBJ2-1; TRBD2 matches 11 bases. The CDR3 sequence is 16 residues long. Germline V gene lookup returns CDR1 KGHDR and CDR2 SFDVKD. J was trimmed by 0 bases and V by 5 bases; bases with no gene match: 2. The CDR3, as DNA: TGTGCCACCAGTGTCACTAGCGGGAGCTCCTACAATGAGCAGTTCTTC. Encoded protein: CATSVTSGSSYNEQFF.

This clonotype was counted many times. V gene TRBV29-1 combines with J gene TRBJ2-7, with a tentative D call TRBD2 (6 bases). This CDR3 contains 11 residues. V was cut by 6 bases and J by 7 bases, with 13 bases left in between. Germline lookup yields CDR1 SQVTM and CDR2 ANQGSEA. CDR3 amino acids: CSVGTFLEQYF. The CDR3 DNA is TGCAGCGTGGGGACTTTCTTGGAGCAGTACTTC.

In its sample, this clonotype was seen many times. The chain has TRBV28 and TRBJ2-5; 8 bases line up with TRBD2. Germline trimming cut 8 bases from V and 5 bases from J; bases unmatched to any gene: 10. CDR3 length: 14 amino acids. Germline V gives CDR1 MDHEN, CDR2 SYDVKM. CDR3 bases: TGTGCCAGCCAATCTCTCAGCGGGAGCGAGACCCAGTACTTC. The encoded protein is CASQSLSGSETQYF.

The V call is TRBV20-1, the J call TRBJ1-5, with a possible D match to TRBD1 (6 bases). V dropped 3 bases and J dropped 1 base, with 13 bases sitting between them. The CDR3 loop spans 15 amino acids. The V gene's germline CDR1 is DFQATT and CDR2 SNEGSKA (reference sequence). The CDR3 protein is CSARAGEGSNQPQHF. The DNA for the CDR3 is TGCAGTGCTAGGGCAGGGGAAGGCAGCAATCAGCCCCAGCATTTT.

J is TRBJ2-3 and V is TRBV20-1, with 9 nucleotides matching TRBD1. Trimming at V came to 5 bases and at J to 5 bases, leaving 8 bases not matched to a gene. The V gene's germline CDR1 is DFQATT and CDR2 SNEGSKA (reference sequence). This CDR3 has 14 residues. The CDR3 is CSAPRDRELDTQYF. The CDR3 coding sequence is TGCAGTGCTCCCCGGGACAGGGAGCTAGATACGCAGTATTTT.

The CDR3 is CSALWDEKLFF. For the CDR3, the DNA is TGCAGTGCCCTCTGGGATGAAAAACTGTTTTTT. The genes are TRBV20-1 and TRBJ1-4; D gene ambiguous. Trimming removed 6 bases from V and 6 bases from J, with 8 bases in between. Germline V gene data show CDR1 as DFQATT and CDR2 as SNEGSKA (reference sequence). This CDR3 contains 11 residues.

This clonotype was counted a few times. Written as DNA, the CDR3 is TGTGCCAGCAGCTTGAGGGACACCCAACCCTCGCAGTACTTC. This gives the protein CASSLRDTQPSQYF. The J gene is TRBJ2-7, the V gene TRBV5-6; maybe TRBD1 (6 bases). V lost 1 base, J lost 9 bases, and 17 bases lay in between. The CDR3 is 14 residues long. The germline V gene encodes CDR1 SGHDT and CDR2 YYEEEE.

In its sample, this clonotype was seen a few times. The chain's CDR3 is CSAREPAGGNQPQHF. CDR3 DNA: TGCAGTGCTAGAGAACCCGCGGGGGGGAATCAGCCCCAGCATTTT. V and J are TRBV20-1 and TRBJ1-5; possibly TRBD1 for D (5 bases). Trimming shortened V by 0 bases and J by 4 bases, and 13 bases separated the two germline ends. The CDR3 is made up of 15 amino acids. The germline V gene has CDR1 DFQATT and CDR2 SNEGSKA (reference sequence).

The CDR3 sequence is CASSLLAGEGNEQFF. The CDR3 nucleotides are TGTGCCAGCAGCTTACTAGCGGGAGAAGGGAATGAGCAGTTCTTC. The chain links TRBV11-3 to TRBJ2-1; 10 bases match TRBD2. The germline gives CDR1 SGHNT, CDR2 YENEEA. Unmatched junction bases numbered 5, after V lost 2 bases and J lost 7 bases. This CDR3 comprises 15 residues. The full variable domain, in which reference TRBV11-3 and TRBJ2-1 provide the parts outside the CDR3, is EAGVVQSPRYKIIEKKQPVAFWCNPISGHNTLYWYLQNLGQGPELLIRYENEEAVDDSQLPKDRFSAERLKGVDSTLKIQPAELGDSAVYLCASSLLAGEGNEQFFGPGTRLTVL.

This rearrangement joins TRBV28 to TRBJ1-4, with D unclear. The CDR3 runs to 15 residues. V lost 6 bases and J lost 5, with 16 bases in between. In germline, CDR1 is MDHEN, CDR2 SYDVKM. CDR3 sequence reads: CASRLTPAINEKLFF. Here the CDR3 DNA reads TGTGCCAGCAGGCTTACCCCAGCGATAAATGAAAAACTGTTTTTT.

The rearrangement links TRBV4-1 to TRBJ2-5; D gene unclear. TRBJ2-7 matches the DNA end more closely, so the J call is doubtful. Germline CDR1 reads MGHRA; CDR2 reads YSYEKL. The length of the CDR3 is 16 residues. In DNA form, the CDR3 reads TGCGCCAGCAGCCAAGATTCCCAGAAGGTTGGGTACGAGCAGTACTTC. It yields the protein CASSQDSQKVGYEQYF.

The chain recombines TRBV29-1 with TRBJ2-3, with 9 bases identical to TRBD2. Trimming cost V 1 base and J 2 bases; bases outside gene matches: 1. In germline, CDR1 is SQVTM, CDR2 ANQGSEA. CDR3 size: 14 residues. For the CDR3, the DNA is TGCAGCGTTGAAGGGACTAGCGACACAGATACGCAGTATTTT. It is translated as CSVEGTSDTDTQYF.

The CDR3 loop is CASSLGGGKEQYF. The CDR3 DNA reads TGTGCCAGCAGCTTAGGGGGGGGGAAGGAGCAGTACTTC. The chain carries TRBV7-2 and TRBJ2-7; 7 bases are a match to TRBD2. V lost 1 base, J lost 7 bases, and 4 bases stayed unmatched. The CDR3 contains 13 residues. The germline V gene encodes CDR1 SGHTA and CDR2 FQGNSA.

The rearrangement links TRBV18 to TRBJ2-1; 8 nucleotides match TRBD1. CDR3 length: 16 residues. The germline gives CDR1 KGHSH, CDR2 LQKENI. V shed 6 bases and J 7 bases; nucleotides not matched to a gene: 14. The CDR3 DNA is TGTGCCAGCTCGACTGGGACAGGCCGCATCAAAAATGAGCAGTTCTTC. Amino acids: CASSTGTGRIKNEQFF. Full variable domain (missing parts from reference TRBV18 and TRBJ2-1): NAGVMQNPRHLVRRRGQEARLRCSPMKGHSHVYWYRQLPEEGLKFMVYLQKENIIDESGMPKERFSAEFPKEGPSILRIQQVVRGDSAAYFCASSTGTGRIKNEQFFGPGTRLTVL.

This clonotype was counted only a few times. The J gene is TRBJ2-5, the V gene TRBV7-8, with unresolved D. This CDR3 has 14 amino acids. Per germline, CDR1 SGHVS and CDR2 FQNEAQ. V dropped 1 base and J dropped 2 bases, with 8 bases sitting between them. This chain's CDR3 is CASSLDGFQETQYF. The CDR3 nucleotides read TGTGCCAGCAGCTTAGACGGCTTTCAAGAGACCCAGTACTTC.

This clonotype was picked up a small number of times. This chain uses TRBV28 with TRBJ2-5; 8 bases agree with TRBD1. In germline, CDR1 is MDHEN, CDR2 SYDVKM. This CDR3 is built from 14 residues. The J segment lost 11 bases and the V segment lost 2 bases, leaving 10 bases of the junction unmatched. The CDR3 DNA sequence: TGTGCCAGCAGTTTACCCCAGGGGGCTCGGGAGCAGTACTTC. It is translated as CASSLPQGAREQYF.

A single count supports this clonotype. The rearrangement uses TRBV6-1 and TRBJ1-2, with D tentatively TRBD1 (6 bases). Trimming removed 0 bases at V and 5 bases at J, with 16 bases between. Germline V gene lookup returns CDR1 MNHNS and CDR2 SASEGT. This CDR3 region has 16 residues. The DNA of the CDR3 is TGTGCCAGCAGTGAAGCGCTTGGGGGCTCGGGGTATGGCTACACCTTC. This sequence encodes CASSEALGGSGYGYTF.

This clonotype was counted a few times. This chain uses TRBV12-3 or TRBV12-4 with TRBJ1-6; possible D gene TRBD1, 5 bases. The germline V and J ends were trimmed by 7 bases and 6 bases, with 16 bases remaining between them. CDR3 size: 15 residues. Written as DNA, the CDR3 is TGTGCCAGCACCGTCCGGGGGGTTAGTAATTCACCCCTCCACTTT. Translated: CASTVRGVSNSPLHF.

The chain carries TRBV5-6 and TRBJ2-2; maybe TRBD2 (6 bases). The CDR3 runs to 15 residues. The ends were cut back, 4 bases at V and 3 bases at J, with 13 bases in the middle. Germline loops: CDR1 SGHDT, CDR2 YYEEEE. DNA for the CDR3: TGTGCCAGCAGCAAGGGGCGGGACCACACCGGGGAGCTGTTTTTT. Translated: CASSKGRDHTGELFF.

The chain joins TRBV5-1 to TRBJ2-7, with D possibly being TRBD2 (5 bases). Trimming removed 2 bases at V and 6 bases at J, with 12 bases between. Germline V CDR1 and CDR2: SGHRS, YFSETQ. The CDR3 extends over 13 amino acids. The CDR3 here is CASSLGAAPEQYF. The CDR3 region has the DNA TGCGCCAGCAGCTTAGGAGCGGCCCCCGAGCAGTACTTC.

V gene TRBV27 combines with J gene TRBJ2-7; no clear D. The J call may be wrong; the DNA end is better matched by TRBJ2-1. The CDR3 is 16 residues long. CDR1 MNHEY and CDR2 SMNVEV come from the germline V gene (reference sequence). The CDR3 reads CASSLSNSLGYNEQFF. The DNA for the CDR3 is TGTGCCAGCAGTTTATCGAACAGCCTAGGATACAATGAGCAGTTCTTC.

This clonotype was recorded a few times. An end of the junction differs from the germline gene, which may be a read error. The chain joins TRBV2 to TRBJ2-3; D not certain. The CDR3 is made up of 13 amino acids. From germline, CDR1 is SNHLY and CDR2 FYNNEI. CDR3 DNA sequence: TGTGCCAGCAGTGGAAGTCAGAAAGAGACCCAGTACTTT. The encoded protein is CASSGSQKETQYF.

The genes are TRBV6-1 and TRBJ1-1, with D possibly TRBD1 on 5 matching bases. Germline V gives CDR1 MNHNS, CDR2 SASEGT. Trimming stripped 2 bases from V and 3 bases from J, with 10 bases between. The CDR3 loop spans 14 amino acids. The CDR3 loop is CASSEPGMDTEAFF. The CDR3 bases are TGTGCCAGCAGTGAACCAGGGATGGACACTGAAGCTTTCTTT.

J is TRBJ2-5 and V is TRBV6-1; D may be TRBD1 (5 bases). Germline loops: CDR1 MNHNS, CDR2 SASEGT. With 2 bases removed from V and 2 bases from J, the gap between germline ends came to 12 bases. This CDR3 region has 15 residues. In nucleotides, the CDR3 is TGTGCCAGCAGTGAATCAACATGGACACAAGAGACCCAGTACTTC. Translated: CASSESTWTQETQYF.